A selection of T cell receptor beta chains follows, all from one sample in a study of OX40 agonist ivuxolimab in advanced cancers. TCRdb keeps only in-frame clones here, not all; method: immunoSEQ multiplex PCR. The table has about 53,000 clones, less than 85% seen once. Sample: CD4+ or CD8+ T cells sorted from blood, taken in a trial of the OX40 agonist ivuxolimab. These receptors all stem from an adult with an advanced solid tumor such as melanoma, head and neck, liver or kidney cancer. CDR3s include the opening cysteine and the closing phenylalanine or tryptophan. D genes are given only for firm matches. Size tells how often a clone was seen (once, few, many) or the class of an expanded clone, and some rows leave it out.

size,V,D,J,DNA,CDR3
NA,TRBV6-6,NA,TRBJ2-4,TGTGCCGGCAGCCCCGAGCGGGTGGCCAAAAACACTCAGTACTTC,CAGSPERVAKNTQYF
medium-sized,TRBV6-5,NA,TRBJ2-7,TGTGCCAGCAGTTACTCGAGCAATCCCTACGAGCAGTACTTC,CASSYSSNPYEQYF
NA,TRBV7-9,NA,TRBJ1-5,TGTGCCAGCAGCTTCGGGGGGCGTCAGCCCCAGCATTTT,CASSFGGRQPQHF
NA,TRBV6-6,TRBD1,TRBJ1-2,TGTGCCAGCACTAGAACAGGGGGCGATGGCTACACCTTC,CASTRTGGDGYTF
NA,TRBV5-5,NA,TRBJ2-6,TGTGCCAGCAGCTTCAATGGGGCCAACGTCCTGACTTTC,CASSFNGANVLTF
NA,TRBV7-1,TRBD2,TRBJ2-5,TGTGCCAGCAGCCTTGCTAGCGGGTTAAGAGAGACCCAGTACTTC,CASSLASGLRETQYF
NA,TRBV9,NA,TRBJ2-5,TGTGCCAGCAGCATGGGACAAAAAGAGACCCAGTACTTC,CASSMGQKETQYF
NA,TRBV4-2,NA,TRBJ2-5,TGTGCCAGCAGCCAAGAGGCGACAGGCGGGACCCAGTACTTC,CASSQEATGGTQYF
NA,TRBV27,NA,TRBJ2-3,TGTGCCAGTTTCCTATACAGGACAGCCTCCCCAGATACGCAGTATTTT,CASFLYRTASPDTQYF
NA,TRBV7-9,TRBD2,TRBJ2-3,TGTGCCAGCAGCGCTAAGAGCGGGGCCACCTCTAGCACAGATACGCAGTATTTT,CASSAKSGATSSTDTQYF
NA,TRBV19,TRBD1,TRBJ1-4,TGTGCCAGTAGCAAGGTGGGACAGCTCAATGAAAAACTGTTTTTT,CASSKVGQLNEKLFF
NA,TRBV6-5,TRBD1,TRBJ1-2,TGTGCCAGCAGCCCCGGGACAGGGGGTGGCTACACCTTC,CASSPGTGGGYTF
NA,TRBV7-3,TRBD1,TRBJ2-6,TGTGCCAGCAGCTTTGACAGGGCTGGGGCCAACGTCCTGACTTTC,CASSFDRAGANVLTF
few,TRBV18,TRBD1,TRBJ1-1,TGTGCCAGCTCACAACTACCGGGACAGGGGAGTACTGAAGCTTTCTTT,CASSQLPGQGSTEAFF
NA,TRBV18,NA,TRBJ2-7,TGTGCCAGCTCACCAGAGGCGTACGAGCAGTACTTC,CASSPEAYEQYF
NA,TRBV2,NA,TRBJ2-3,TGTGCCAGCAGGACAGGAAAGAGTACAGATACGCAGTATTTT,CASRTGKSTDTQYF
NA,TRBV7-9,TRBD2,TRBJ2-5,TGTGCCAGCAGCTTAGCGGGATTAGCGGGGGAGACCCAGTACTTC,CASSLAGLAGETQYF
NA,TRBV19,NA,TRBJ2-1,TGTGCCAGTAGTGGACGGGCCCACTACAATGAGCAGTTCTTC,CASSGRAHYNEQFF